Below, one T cell receptor beta chain is given with its context. Profiled with immunoSEQ multiplex PCR; TCRdb holds only in-frame clones, not every one. This table has tens of thousands of clones, around 94% appearing once. Looked up from germline, CDR1 is MNHNS and CDR2 is SASEGT. The CDR3 consists of 15 residues. Trimming at V came to 6 bases and at J to 5 bases, leaving 11 bases not matched to a gene. This entry belongs to a study of technical replicates of blood from a few donors. The origin of this receptor is a human donor in good health. The sequencing input was T cells isolated from PBMCs. The V gene is TRBV6-1, the J gene TRBJ2-7; the match to TRBD1 covers 9 bases. This CDR3 is CASRLLTGGQNEQYF. The CDR3 DNA is TGTGCCAGCAGACTGTTGACAGGGGGTCAAAACGAGCAGTACTTC.